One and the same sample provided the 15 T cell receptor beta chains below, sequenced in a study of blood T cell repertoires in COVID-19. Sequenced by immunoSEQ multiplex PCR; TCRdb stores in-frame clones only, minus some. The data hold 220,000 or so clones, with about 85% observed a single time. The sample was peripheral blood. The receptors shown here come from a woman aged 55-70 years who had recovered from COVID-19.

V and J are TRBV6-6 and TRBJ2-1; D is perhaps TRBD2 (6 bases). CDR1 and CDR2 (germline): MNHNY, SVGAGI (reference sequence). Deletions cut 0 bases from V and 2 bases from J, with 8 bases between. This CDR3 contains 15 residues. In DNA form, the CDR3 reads TGTGCCAGCAGTTACTCCGCTAGCGCCTACAATGAGCAGTTCTTC. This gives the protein CASSYSASAYNEQFF.

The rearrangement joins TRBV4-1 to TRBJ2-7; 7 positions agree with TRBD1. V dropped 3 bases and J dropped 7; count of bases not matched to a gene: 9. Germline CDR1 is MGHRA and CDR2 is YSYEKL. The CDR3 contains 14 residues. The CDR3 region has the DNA TGCGCCAGCAGCCACAACAGGGGTGTGGGGGAGCAGTACTTC. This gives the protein CASSHNRGVGEQYF.

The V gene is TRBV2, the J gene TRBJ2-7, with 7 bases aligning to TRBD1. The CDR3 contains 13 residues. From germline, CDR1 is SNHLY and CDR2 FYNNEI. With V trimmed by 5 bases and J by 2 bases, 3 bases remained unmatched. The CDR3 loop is CASSPGTAYEQYF. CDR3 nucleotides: TGTGCCAGCAGTCCGGGGACAGCCTACGAGCAGTACTTC.

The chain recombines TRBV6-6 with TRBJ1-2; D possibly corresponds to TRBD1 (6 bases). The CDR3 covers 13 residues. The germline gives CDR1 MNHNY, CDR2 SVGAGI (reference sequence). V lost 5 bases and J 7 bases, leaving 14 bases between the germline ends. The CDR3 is CASSRDKEGGYTF. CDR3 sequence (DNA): TGTGCCAGCAGTCGGGACAAGGAAGGTGGCTACACCTTC.

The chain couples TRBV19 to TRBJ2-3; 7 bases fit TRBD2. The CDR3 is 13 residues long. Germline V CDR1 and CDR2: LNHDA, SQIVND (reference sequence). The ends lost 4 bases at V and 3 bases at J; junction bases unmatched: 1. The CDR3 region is CASSSGGTDTQYF. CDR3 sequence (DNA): TGTGCCAGTAGTAGCGGGGGAACAGATACGCAGTATTTT.

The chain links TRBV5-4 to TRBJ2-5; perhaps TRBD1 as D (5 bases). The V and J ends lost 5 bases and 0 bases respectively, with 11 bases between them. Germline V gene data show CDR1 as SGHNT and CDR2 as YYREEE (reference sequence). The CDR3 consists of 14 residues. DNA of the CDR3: TGTGCCAGCAGTAGGACACAGTACCAAGAGACCCAGTACTTC. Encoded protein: CASSRTQYQETQYF.

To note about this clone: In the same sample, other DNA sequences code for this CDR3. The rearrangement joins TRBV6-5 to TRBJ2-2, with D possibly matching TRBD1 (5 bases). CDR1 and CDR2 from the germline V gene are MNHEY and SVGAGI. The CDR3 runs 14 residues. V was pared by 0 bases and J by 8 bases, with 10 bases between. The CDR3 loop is CASSYSRGSGELFF. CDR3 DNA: TGTGCCAGCAGTTACTCTAGGGGTTCTGGGGAGCTGTTTTTT.

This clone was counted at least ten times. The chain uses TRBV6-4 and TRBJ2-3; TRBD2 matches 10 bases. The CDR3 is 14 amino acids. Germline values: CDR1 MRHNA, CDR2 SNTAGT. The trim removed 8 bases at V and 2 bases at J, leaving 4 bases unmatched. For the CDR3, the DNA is TGTGCCAGCGCAGCGGGGGGGGCCACAGATACGCAGTATTTT. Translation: CASAAGGATDTQYF.

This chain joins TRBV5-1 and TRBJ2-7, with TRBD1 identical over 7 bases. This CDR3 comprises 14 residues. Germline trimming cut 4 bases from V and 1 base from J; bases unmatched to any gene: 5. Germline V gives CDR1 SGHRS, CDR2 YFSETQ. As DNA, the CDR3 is TGCGCCAGCAGCCCTCGGACAGGATCCTACGAGCAGTACTTC. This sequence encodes CASSPRTGSYEQYF.

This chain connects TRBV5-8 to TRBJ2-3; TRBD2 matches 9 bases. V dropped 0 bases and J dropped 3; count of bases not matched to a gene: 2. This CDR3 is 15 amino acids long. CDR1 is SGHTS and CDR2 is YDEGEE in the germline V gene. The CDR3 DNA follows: TGTGCCAGCAGCTTGGGACTAGCGGCGACAGATACGCAGTATTTT. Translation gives CASSLGLAATDTQYF.

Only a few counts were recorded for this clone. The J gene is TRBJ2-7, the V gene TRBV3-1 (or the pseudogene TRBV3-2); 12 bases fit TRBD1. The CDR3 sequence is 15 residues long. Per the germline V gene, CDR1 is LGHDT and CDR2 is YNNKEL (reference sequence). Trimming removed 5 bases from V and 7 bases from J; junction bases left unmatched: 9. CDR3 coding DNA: TGTGCCAGCAGCTTCCCGGGACAGGGGGCGGGGGAGCAGTACTTC. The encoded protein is CASSFPGQGAGEQYF.

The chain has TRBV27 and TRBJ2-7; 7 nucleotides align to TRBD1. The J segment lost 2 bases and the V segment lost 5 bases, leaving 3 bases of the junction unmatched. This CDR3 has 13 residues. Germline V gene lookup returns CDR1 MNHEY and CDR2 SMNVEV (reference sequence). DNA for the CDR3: TGTGCCAGCAGTGGGGACAGTGCCTACGAGCAGTACTTC. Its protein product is CASSGDSAYEQYF.

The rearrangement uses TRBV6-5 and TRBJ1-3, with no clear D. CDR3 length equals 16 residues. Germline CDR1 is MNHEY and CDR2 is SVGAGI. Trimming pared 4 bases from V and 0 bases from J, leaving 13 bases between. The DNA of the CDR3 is TGTGCCAGCAGTTTGACGGGAATTTACTCTGGAAACACCATATATTTT. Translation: CASSLTGIYSGNTIYF.

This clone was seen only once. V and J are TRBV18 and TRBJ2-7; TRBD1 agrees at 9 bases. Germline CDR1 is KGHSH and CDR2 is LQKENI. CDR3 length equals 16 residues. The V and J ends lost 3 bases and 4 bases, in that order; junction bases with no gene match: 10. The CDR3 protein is CASSPAVGQGLYEQYF. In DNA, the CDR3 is TGTGCCAGCTCACCGGCGGTGGGACAGGGACTTTACGAGCAGTACTTC.

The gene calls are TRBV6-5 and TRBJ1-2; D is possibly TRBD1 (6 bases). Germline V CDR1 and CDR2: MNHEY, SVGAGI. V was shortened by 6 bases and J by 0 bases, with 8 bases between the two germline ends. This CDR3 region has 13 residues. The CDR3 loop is CASSSGANYGYTF. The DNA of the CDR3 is TGTGCCAGCAGCTCAGGGGCTAACTATGGCTACACCTTC.